This T cell receptor (beta chain) was recorded in a study of shared clonotypes between healthy human individuals. Sequencing was performed with immunoSEQ multiplex PCR; in TCRdb, only in-frame clones are kept and a portion is missing. The sample lists about 2.4 million clones, around 94% occurring once. This clone was detected a few times. J gave up 5 bases and V 4 bases, and 6 bases lay outside the gene matches. This CDR3 has 14 residues. Per germline, CDR1 SGHNT and CDR2 YYREEE (reference sequence). The sample comprised naive CD4+ T cells sorted from blood. Indicated subset: CD45RA+ positively selected. This receptor was taken from a man aged 18 to 30 in good health. V gene TRBV5-4 combines with J gene TRBJ1-1; 9 nucleotides line up with TRBD1. Here the CDR3 reads CASSKGQGKTEAFF. In DNA, the CDR3 is TGTGCCAGCAGCAAGGGACAGGGAAAGACTGAAGCTTTCTTT.